The source of this T cell receptor (beta chain) is a study of blood T cell repertoires in COVID-19. Study in general: Sites across the United States, Italy and Spain contributed samples from acute and convalescent COVID-19. The cDNA or gDNA used as material had been derived from T cells, B-cell-depleted T cells, or PBMCs.

The ends lost 7 bases at V and 4 bases at J; junction bases unmatched: 27. The CDR3 consists of 19 residues. Germline V gives CDR1 SQVTM, CDR2 ANQGSEA. Authors' methods: Reference gene primer amplification in the assay estimated nucleated cell counts. Sequencing was performed with immunoSEQ multiplex PCR; in TCRdb, only in-frame clones are kept and a portion is missing. The D gene and trimming were derived from the DNA, and the V and J assignments and clone size from that table. The data contain around 260,000 clones, around 86% of them singletons. This receptor was obtained from a man younger than 30 with active or convalescent COVID-19. The specimen sequenced was peripheral blood. The chain recombines TRBV29-1 with TRBJ1-2; 7 bases match TRBD1. The CDR3 sequence is CSADLVGQPEGGISYGYTF. CDR3 bases: TGCAGCGCTGATTTAGTGGGACAGCCCGAGGGAGGAATCAGCTATGGCTACACCTTC.